The 13 T cell receptor beta chains listed next were all sequenced from one sample in a study of blood T cell repertoires in COVID-19. Produced via immunoSEQ multiplex PCR; TCRdb's table is partial and in-frame only. This table holds roughly 200,000 clones, roughly 85% found once. Sequences were obtained from peripheral blood. The receptors were sampled from a man in his 60s with acute or convalescent COVID-19.

The V gene is TRBV12-3 or TRBV12-4, the J gene TRBJ1-1, with a possible D match to TRBD1 (6 bases). This CDR3 is built from 12 residues. V was shortened by 5 bases and J by 7 bases, with 11 bases between the two germline ends. CDR3 protein: CASSPGAGEAFF. DNA of the CDR3: TGTGCCAGCAGTCCAGGGGCGGGTGAAGCTTTCTTT.

The rearrangement joins TRBV11-2 to TRBJ2-1, with a weak D call TRBD2 (5 bases). From germline, CDR1 is SGHAT and CDR2 FQNNGV. Trimming shortened V by 2 bases and J by 8 bases, and 16 bases separated the two germline ends. The CDR3 runs to 15 residues. The CDR3 nucleotides read TGTGCCAGCAGCTTAAGGCCTAGCTGGGTAGATGAGCAGTTCTTC. Translation: CASSLRPSWVDEQFF.

The rearrangement links TRBV2 to TRBJ1-1; D remains ambiguous. Germline values: CDR1 SNHLY, CDR2 FYNNEI. The CDR3 covers 12 residues. The V end lost 4 bases, the J end lost 8 bases, and 11 bases lay between the germline ends. DNA for the CDR3: TGTGCCAGCAGTGTCTTGTGGGCAGAAGCTTTCTTT. This translates into CASSVLWAEAFF.

CDR3 coding DNA: TGTGCCAGCAGCCCGGCGGGGGCTTGCTCTGGAAACACCATATATTTT. It specifies CASSPAGACSGNTIYF. The chain combines TRBV21-1 with TRBJ1-3. TRBV21-1 is termed a pseudogene. This CDR3 is built from 16 residues.

This clone has just a few counts. The chain combines TRBV10-3 with TRBJ2-2; 8 bases line up with TRBD1. Trimming removed 5 bases from V and 2 bases from J; junction bases left unmatched: 4. CDR3 length equals 15 residues. Germline V CDR1 and CDR2: ENHRY, SYGVKD. The CDR3 reads CAISPTGENTGELFF. DNA of the CDR3: TGTGCCATCAGTCCGACAGGGGAAAACACCGGGGAGCTGTTTTTT.

The rearrangement joins TRBV20-1 to TRBJ1-4; D is perhaps TRBD1 (6 bases). CDR1 DFQATT and CDR2 SNEGSKA come from the germline V gene (reference sequence). The length of the CDR3 is 15 residues. V lost 3 bases and J lost 8, with 19 bases in between. The CDR3 DNA follows: TGCAGTGCTAGTCCCCAGGACAGCACAACAGAAAAACTGTTTTTT. This sequence encodes CSASPQDSTTEKLFF.

The chain joins TRBV20-1 to TRBJ2-3; TRBD2 matches 11 bases. V lost 3 bases to trimming and J lost 0 bases; unmatched junction nucleotides: 8. Germline loops: CDR1 DFQATT, CDR2 SNEGSKA (reference sequence). The CDR3 length is 17 residues. CDR3 amino acids: CSASELAGVESTDTQYF. CDR3 coding DNA: TGCAGTGCTAGTGAACTAGCGGGAGTAGAGAGCACAGATACGCAGTATTTT.

This chain connects TRBV15 to TRBJ2-1; unclear D gene. Trimming cost V 4 bases and J 9 bases, with 13 bases left between them. This CDR3 comprises 13 residues. Germline CDR1 and CDR2: LNHNV and YYDKDF (reference sequence). The CDR3 region has the DNA TGTGCCACCAGCACCCGATTAGCCACTGAGCAGTTCTTC. Encoded protein: CATSTRLATEQFF.

This chain connects TRBV18 to TRBJ2-3, with 9 nucleotides matching TRBD2. V shed 2 bases and J 6 bases; nucleotides not matched to a gene: 12. This CDR3 has 17 amino acids. Germline V gene lookup returns CDR1 KGHSH and CDR2 LQKENI. The CDR3 region has the DNA TGTGCCAGCTCACCAGGGCAGACTAGCGGAATTGGGGATACGCAGTATTTT. Translated, it gives CASSPGQTSGIGDTQYF. Complete variable domain (other parts from reference TRBV18 and TRBJ2-3): NAGVMQNPRHLVRRRGQEARLRCSPMKGHSHVYWYRQLPEEGLKFMVYLQKENIIDESGMPKERFSAEFPKEGPSILRIQQVVRGDSAAYFCASSPGQTSGIGDTQYFGPGTRLTVL.

The rearrangement uses TRBV5-1 and TRBJ1-5, with D maybe TRBD1 (6 bases). The V end lost 4 bases, the J end lost 5 bases, and 13 bases lay between the germline ends. There are 14 residues in the CDR3. Germline V CDR1 and CDR2: SGHRS, YFSETQ. The CDR3 region is CASSADSWDQPQHF. The CDR3 DNA is TGCGCCAGCAGCGCGGACAGCTGGGATCAGCCCCAGCATTTT.

V usage is TRBV6-2 or TRBV6-3 and J usage is TRBJ2-3; 9 bases align to TRBD2. This CDR3 contains 16 residues. Germline values: CDR1 MNHEY, CDR2 SVGEGT. With 5 bases clipped from V and 2 bases from J, the junction kept 8 bases outside the gene matches. The CDR3 region is CASSGIAGVSTDTQYF. The CDR3 DNA is TGTGCCAGCAGTGGGATAGCGGGAGTATCCACAGATACGCAGTATTTT.

V gene TRBV5-1 combines with J gene TRBJ2-3, with 7 bases identical to TRBD2. This CDR3 has 15 amino acids. CDR1 is SGHRS and CDR2 is YFSETQ in the germline V gene. Unmatched junction bases numbered 11, after V lost 2 bases and J lost 8 bases. CDR3: CASSFLSGSMGTQYF. DNA for the CDR3: TGCGCCAGCAGCTTTCTTAGCGGGTCTATGGGTACGCAGTATTTT.

The chain joins TRBV30 to TRBJ2-1; TRBD2 matches at 8 bases. V lost 8 bases and J lost 10; bases outside the gene matches: 13. This CDR3 spans 13 amino acids. Germline values: CDR1 GTSNPN, CDR2 SVGIG (reference sequence). CDR3 bases: TGTGCCCAAAGCGGGAGCGGATTTTTGGAGCAGTTCTTC. Its protein product is CAQSGSGFLEQFF.